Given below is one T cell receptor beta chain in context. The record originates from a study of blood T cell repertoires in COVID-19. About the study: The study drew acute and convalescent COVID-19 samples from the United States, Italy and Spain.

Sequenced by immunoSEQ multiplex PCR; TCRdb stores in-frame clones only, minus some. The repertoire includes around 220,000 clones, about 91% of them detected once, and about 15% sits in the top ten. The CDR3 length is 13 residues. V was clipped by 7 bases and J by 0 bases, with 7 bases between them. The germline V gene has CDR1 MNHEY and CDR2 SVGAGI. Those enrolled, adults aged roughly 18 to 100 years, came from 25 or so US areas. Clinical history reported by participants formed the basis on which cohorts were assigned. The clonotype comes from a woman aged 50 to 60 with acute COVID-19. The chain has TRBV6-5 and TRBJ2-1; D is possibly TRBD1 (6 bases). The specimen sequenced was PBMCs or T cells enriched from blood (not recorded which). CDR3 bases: TGTGCCAGCACGGACAGCTCCTACAATGAGCAGTTCTTC. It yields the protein CASTDSSYNEQFF.